This T cell receptor (beta chain) was sequenced in a study of T cells in Graves' hyperthyroidism and ophthalmopathy. Amplified TCR beta CDR3 regions derived from RNA transcripts. With the HTBI primer set, the TCR CDR3 went through a first round of RT-PCR. TCRdb used MiXCR to reprocess the multiplex PCR reads, holding one entry per CDR3 protein. The sample has a few hundred thousand distinct CDR3 sequences; under 60% are singletons. This clonotype has a count of ten or more. Source material: peripheral blood or thyroid tissue (not recorded which). The clonotype comes from a young woman with Graves' hyperthyroidism.

The CDR3 bases are TGTGCCAGCCGCACCGGGACAGGGGGGATCGGGGAGCTGTTTTTT. Translation: CASRTGTGGIGELFF. The genes are TRBV7-2 and TRBJ2-2; 11 positions agree with TRBD1. Germline V lookup: CDR1 SGHTA, CDR2 FQGNSA. This CDR3 comprises 15 residues. The junction had 9 bases not matched to a gene; V was cut back by 8 bases and J by 7 bases.